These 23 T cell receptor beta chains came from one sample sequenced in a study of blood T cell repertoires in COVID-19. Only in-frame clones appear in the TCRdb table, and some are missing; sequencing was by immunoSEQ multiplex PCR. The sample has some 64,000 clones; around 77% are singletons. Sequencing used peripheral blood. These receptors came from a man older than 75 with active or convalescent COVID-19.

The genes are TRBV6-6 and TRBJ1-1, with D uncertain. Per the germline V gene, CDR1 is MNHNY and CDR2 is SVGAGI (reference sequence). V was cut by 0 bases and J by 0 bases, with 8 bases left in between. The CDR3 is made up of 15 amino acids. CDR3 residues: CASSYSLAVNTEAFF. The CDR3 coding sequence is TGTGCCAGCAGTTACTCGTTAGCAGTGAACACTGAAGCTTTCTTT.

As DNA, the CDR3 is TGTGCCAGCAGCTTAAAAGGGACTACACCTTGGGCCACAGATACGCAGTATTTT. It is translated as CASSLKGTTPWATDTQYF. The chain joins TRBV7-3 to TRBJ2-3, with 7 bases identical to TRBD2. V was pared by 1 base and J by 2 bases, with 12 bases of the junction left unmatched. Germline CDR1 and CDR2: SGHTA and FQGTGA. This CDR3 spans 18 amino acids. Full variable domain (missing parts from reference TRBV7-3 and TRBJ2-3): GAGVSQTPSNKVTEKGKYVELRCDPISGHTALYWYRQSLGQGPEFLIYFQGTGAADDSGLPNDRFFAVRPEGSVSTLKIQRTERGDSAVYLCASSLKGTTPWATDTQYFGPGTRLTVL.

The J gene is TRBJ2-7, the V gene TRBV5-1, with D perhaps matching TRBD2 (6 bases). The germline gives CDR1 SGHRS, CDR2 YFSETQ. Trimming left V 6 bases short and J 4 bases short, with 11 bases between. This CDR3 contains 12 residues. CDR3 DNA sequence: TGCGCCAGCATGGCGGAGGGATACGAGCAGTACTTC. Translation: CASMAEGYEQYF.

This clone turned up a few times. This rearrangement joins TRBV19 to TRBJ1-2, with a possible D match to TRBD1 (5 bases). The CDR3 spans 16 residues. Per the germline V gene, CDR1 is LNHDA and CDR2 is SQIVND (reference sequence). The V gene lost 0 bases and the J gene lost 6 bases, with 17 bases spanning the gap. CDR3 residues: CASSIDFQGGRNGYTF. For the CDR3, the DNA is TGTGCCAGTAGTATAGATTTCCAGGGAGGGAGGAATGGCTACACCTTC.

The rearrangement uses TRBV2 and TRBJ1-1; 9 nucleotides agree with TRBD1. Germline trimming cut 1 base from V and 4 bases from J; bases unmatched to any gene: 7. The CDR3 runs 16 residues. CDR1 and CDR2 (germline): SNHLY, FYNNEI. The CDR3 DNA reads TGTGCCAGCAGTGAAGTATTATTGGGACAGGGCACTGAAGCTTTCTTT. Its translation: CASSEVLLGQGTEAFF.

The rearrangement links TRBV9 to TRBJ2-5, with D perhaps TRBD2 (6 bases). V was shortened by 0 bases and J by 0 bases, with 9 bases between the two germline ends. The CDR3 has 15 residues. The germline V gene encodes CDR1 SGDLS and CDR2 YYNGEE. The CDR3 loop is CASSVEDYHQETQYF. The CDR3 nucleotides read TGTGCCAGCAGCGTAGAGGACTACCACCAAGAGACCCAGTACTTC. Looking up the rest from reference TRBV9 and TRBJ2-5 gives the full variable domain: DSGVTQTPKHLITATGQRVTLRCSPRSGDLSVYWYQQSLDQGLQFLIQYYNGEERAKGNILERFSAQQFPDLHSELNLSSLELGDSALYFCASSVEDYHQETQYFGPGTRLLVL.

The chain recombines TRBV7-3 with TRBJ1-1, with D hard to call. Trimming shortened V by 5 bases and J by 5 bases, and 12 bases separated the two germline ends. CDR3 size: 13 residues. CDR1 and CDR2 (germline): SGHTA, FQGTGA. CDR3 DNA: TGTGCCAGCAGCCCGAGGAGGGAAACTGAAGCTTTCTTT. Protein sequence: CASSPRRETEAFF.

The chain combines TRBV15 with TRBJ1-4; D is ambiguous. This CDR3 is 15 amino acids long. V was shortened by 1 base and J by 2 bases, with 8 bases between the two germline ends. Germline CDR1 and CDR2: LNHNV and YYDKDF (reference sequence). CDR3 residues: CATSRGRETNEKLFF. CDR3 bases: TGTGCCACCAGCAGAGGAAGGGAGACTAATGAAAAACTGTTTTTT.

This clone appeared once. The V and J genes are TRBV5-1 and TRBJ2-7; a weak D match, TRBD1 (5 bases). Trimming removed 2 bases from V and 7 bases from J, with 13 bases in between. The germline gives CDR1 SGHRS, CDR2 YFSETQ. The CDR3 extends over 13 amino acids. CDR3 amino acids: CASSFKGDMEQYF. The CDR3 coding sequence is TGCGCCAGCAGCTTCAAAGGGGATATGGAGCAGTACTTC.

CDR3 in DNA: TGTGCCAGTAGCCCGACAGCGTTACTCACAGATACGCAGTATTTT. Translation: CASSPTALLTDTQYF. The V gene is TRBV19, the J gene TRBJ2-3; possibly TRBD1 for D (5 bases). CDR3 size: 15 residues. Deletions cut 6 bases from V and 2 bases from J, with 15 bases between. In germline, CDR1 is LNHDA, CDR2 SQIVND (reference sequence).

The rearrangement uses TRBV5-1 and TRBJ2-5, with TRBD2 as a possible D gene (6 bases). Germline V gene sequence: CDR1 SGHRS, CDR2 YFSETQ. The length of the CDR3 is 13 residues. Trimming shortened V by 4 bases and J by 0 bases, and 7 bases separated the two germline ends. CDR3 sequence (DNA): TGCGCCAGCAGCCGGGACTACCAAGAGACCCAGTACTTC. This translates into CASSRDYQETQYF.

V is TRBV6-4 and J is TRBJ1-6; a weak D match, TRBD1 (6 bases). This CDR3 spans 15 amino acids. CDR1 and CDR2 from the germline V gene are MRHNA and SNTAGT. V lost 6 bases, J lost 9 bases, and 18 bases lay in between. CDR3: CASSEMDRGGSPLHF. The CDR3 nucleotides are TGTGCCAGCAGCGAAATGGATAGGGGGGGTTCACCCCTCCACTTT.

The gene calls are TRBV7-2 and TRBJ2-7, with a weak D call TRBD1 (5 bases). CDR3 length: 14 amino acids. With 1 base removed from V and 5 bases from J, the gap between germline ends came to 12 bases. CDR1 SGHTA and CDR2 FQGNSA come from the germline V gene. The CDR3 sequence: CASSLDPGFNEQYF. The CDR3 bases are TGTGCCAGCAGCTTAGACCCAGGGTTCAACGAGCAGTACTTC. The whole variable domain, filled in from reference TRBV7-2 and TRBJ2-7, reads GAGVSQSPSNKVTEKGKDVELRCDPISGHTALYWYRQSLGQGLEFLIYFQGNSAPDKSGLPSDRFSAERTGGSVSTLTIQRTQQEDSAVYLCASSLDPGFNEQYFGPGTRLTVT.

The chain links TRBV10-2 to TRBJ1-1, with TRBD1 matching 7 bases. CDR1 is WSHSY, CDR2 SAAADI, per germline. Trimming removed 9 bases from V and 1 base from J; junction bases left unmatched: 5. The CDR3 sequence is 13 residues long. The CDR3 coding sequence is TGCGCCAGTTCGGACAGGAGGAACACTGAAGCTTTCTTT. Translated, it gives CASSDRRNTEAFF.

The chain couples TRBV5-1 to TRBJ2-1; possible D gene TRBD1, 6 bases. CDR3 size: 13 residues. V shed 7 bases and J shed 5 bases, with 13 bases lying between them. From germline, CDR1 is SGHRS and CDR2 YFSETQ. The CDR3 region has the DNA TGCGCCAGCGGGGCCAGGGGTGACAATGAGCAGTTCTTC. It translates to CASGARGDNEQFF.

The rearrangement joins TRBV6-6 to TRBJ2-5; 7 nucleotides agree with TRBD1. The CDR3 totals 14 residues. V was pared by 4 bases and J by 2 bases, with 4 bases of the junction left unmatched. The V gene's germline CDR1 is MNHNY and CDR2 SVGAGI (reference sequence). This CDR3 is CASSSSGQQETQYF. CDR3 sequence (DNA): TGTGCCAGCAGTTCGTCGGGACAGCAAGAGACCCAGTACTTC.

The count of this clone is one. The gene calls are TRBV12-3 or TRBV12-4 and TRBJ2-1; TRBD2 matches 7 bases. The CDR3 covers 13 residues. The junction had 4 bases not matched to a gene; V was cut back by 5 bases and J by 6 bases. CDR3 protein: CASSRGRGNEQFF. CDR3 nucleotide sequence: TGTGCCAGCAGTCGTGGGAGGGGCAATGAGCAGTTCTTC.

CDR3 in amino acids: CASSPRTATNEKLFF. CDR3 DNA: TGTGCCAGCAGCCCTAGGACAGCAACTAATGAAAAACTGTTTTTT. The chain is built from TRBV5-5 and TRBJ1-4; weak D call: TRBD1 (6 bases). CDR3 size: 15 residues. The V gene's germline CDR1 is SGHKS and CDR2 YYEKEE (reference sequence). Trimming removed 4 bases from V and 0 bases from J, with 10 bases in between.

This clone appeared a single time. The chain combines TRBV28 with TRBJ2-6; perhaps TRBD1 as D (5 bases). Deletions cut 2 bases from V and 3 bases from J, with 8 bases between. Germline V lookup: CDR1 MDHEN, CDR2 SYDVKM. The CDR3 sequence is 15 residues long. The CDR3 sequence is CASSLAGIGANVLTF. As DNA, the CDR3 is TGTGCCAGCAGTTTAGCAGGGATTGGGGCCAACGTCCTGACTTTC.

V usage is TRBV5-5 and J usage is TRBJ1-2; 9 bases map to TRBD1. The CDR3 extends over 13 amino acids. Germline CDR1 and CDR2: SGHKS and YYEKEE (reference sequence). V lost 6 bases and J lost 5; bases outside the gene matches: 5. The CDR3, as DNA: TGTGCCAGCACCCCGACAGGGGGTTATGGCTACACCTTC. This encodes CASTPTGGYGYTF.

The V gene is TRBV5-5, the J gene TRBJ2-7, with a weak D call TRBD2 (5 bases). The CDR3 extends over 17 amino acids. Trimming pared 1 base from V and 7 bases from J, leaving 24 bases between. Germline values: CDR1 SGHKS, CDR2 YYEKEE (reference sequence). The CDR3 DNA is TGTGCCAGCAGCTTGCCTTACTCTCCAAGCTCCGGCGGGGAGCAGTACTTC. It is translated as CASSLPYSPSSGGEQYF.

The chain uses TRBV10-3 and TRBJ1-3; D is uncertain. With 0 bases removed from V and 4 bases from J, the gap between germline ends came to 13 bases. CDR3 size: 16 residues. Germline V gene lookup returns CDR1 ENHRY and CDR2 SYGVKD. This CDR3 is CAISESVRARGNTIYF. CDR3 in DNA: TGTGCCATCAGTGAGTCGGTGAGGGCGAGGGGAAACACCATATATTTT.

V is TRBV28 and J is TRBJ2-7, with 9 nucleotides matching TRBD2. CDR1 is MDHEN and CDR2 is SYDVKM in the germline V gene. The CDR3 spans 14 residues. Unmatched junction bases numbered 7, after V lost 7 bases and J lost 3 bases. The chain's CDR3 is CASIKGLASYEQYF. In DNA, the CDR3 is TGTGCCAGCATAAAGGGACTAGCAAGCTACGAGCAGTACTTC.